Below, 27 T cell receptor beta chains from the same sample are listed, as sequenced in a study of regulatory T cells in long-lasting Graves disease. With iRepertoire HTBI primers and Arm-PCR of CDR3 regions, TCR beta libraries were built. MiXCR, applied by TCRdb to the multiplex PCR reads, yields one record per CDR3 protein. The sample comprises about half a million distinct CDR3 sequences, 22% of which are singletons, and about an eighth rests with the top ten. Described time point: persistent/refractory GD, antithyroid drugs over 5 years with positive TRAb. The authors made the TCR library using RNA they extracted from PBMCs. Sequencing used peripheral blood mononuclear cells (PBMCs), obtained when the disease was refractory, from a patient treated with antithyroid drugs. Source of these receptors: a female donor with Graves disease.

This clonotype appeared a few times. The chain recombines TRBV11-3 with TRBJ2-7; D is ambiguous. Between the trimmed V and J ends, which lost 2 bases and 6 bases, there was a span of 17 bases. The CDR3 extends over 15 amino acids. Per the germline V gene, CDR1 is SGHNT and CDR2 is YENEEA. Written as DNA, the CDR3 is TGTGCCAGCAGCTTATCTCCACTCGGCTCCGGCGAGCAGTACTTC. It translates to CASSLSPLGSGEQYF.

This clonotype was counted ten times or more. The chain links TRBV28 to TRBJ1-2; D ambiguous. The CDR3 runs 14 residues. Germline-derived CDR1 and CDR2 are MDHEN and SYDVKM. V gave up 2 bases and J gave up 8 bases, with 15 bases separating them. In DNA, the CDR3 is TGTGCCAGCAGTTTAGGTTACGGGAGAAGGGGCTACACCTTC. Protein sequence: CASSLGYGRRGYTF.

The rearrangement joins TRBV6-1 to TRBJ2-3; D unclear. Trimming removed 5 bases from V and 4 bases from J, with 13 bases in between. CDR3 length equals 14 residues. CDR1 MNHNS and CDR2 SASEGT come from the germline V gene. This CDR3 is CASSHRPAPDTQYF. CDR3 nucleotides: TGTGCCAGCAGTCACCGGCCGGCTCCAGATACGCAGTATTTT.

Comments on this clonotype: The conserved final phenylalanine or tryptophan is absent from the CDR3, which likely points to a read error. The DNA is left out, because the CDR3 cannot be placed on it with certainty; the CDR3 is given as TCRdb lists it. CDR3 sequence reads: CATSDGSRADL. The V gene is TRBV24-1, the J gene TRBJ2-3; TRBD2, the table's D call, was not compared with the DNA. The CDR3 totals 11 residues, both ends included. Looked up from germline, CDR1 is KGHDR and CDR2 is SFDVKD.

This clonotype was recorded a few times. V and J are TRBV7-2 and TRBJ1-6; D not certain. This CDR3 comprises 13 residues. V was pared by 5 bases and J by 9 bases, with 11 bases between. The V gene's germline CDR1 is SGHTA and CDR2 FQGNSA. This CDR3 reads CASSPRPFSPLHF. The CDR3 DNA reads TGTGCCAGCAGCCCCCGACCGTTTTCACCCCTCCACTTT. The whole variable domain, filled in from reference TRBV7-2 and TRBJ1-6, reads GAGVSQSPSNKVTEKGKDVELRCDPISGHTALYWYRQSLGQGLEFLIYFQGNSAPDKSGLPSDRFSAERTGGSVSTLTIQRTQQEDSAVYLCASSPRPFSPLHFGNGTRLTVT.

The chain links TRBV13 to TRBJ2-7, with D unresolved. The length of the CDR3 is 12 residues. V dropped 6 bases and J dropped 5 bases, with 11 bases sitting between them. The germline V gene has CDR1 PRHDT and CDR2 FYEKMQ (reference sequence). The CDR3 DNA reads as TGTGCCAGCAGTGGTATCATGGACGAGCAGTACTTC. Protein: CASSGIMDEQYF.

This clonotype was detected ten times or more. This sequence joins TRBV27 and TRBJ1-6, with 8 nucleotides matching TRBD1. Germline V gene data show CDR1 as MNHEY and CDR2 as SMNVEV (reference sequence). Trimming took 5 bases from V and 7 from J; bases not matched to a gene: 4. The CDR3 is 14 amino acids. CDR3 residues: CASSPGQANSPLHF. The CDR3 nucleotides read TGTGCCAGCAGTCCGGGACAGGCGAATTCACCCCTCCACTTT.

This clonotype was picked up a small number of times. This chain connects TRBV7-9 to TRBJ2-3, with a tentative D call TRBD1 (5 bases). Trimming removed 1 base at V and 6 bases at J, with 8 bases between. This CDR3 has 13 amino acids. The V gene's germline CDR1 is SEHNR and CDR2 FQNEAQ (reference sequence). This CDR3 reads CASSLGGRDTQYF. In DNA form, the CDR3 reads TGTGCCAGCAGCTTAGGGGGCCGGGATACGCAGTATTTT. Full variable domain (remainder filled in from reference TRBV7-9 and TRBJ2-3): DTGVSQNPRHKITKRGQNVTFRCDPISEHNRLYWYRQTLGQGPEFLTYFQNEAQLEKSRLLSDRFSAERPKGSFSTLEIQRTEQGDSAMYLCASSLGGRDTQYFGPGTRLTVL.

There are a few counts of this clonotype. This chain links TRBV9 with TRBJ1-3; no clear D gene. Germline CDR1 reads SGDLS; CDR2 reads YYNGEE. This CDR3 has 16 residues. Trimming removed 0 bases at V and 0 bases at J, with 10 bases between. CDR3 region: CASSVVPDLSGNTIYF. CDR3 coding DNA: TGTGCCAGCAGCGTAGTTCCGGATCTCTCTGGAAACACCATATATTTT.

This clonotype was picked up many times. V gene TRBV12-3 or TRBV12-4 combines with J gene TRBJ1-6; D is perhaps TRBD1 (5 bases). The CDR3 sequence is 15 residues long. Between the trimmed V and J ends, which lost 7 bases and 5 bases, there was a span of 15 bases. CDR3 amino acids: CASTAGRWNNSPLHF. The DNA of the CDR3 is TGTGCCAGCACCGCAGGGAGATGGAATAATTCACCCCTCCACTTT.

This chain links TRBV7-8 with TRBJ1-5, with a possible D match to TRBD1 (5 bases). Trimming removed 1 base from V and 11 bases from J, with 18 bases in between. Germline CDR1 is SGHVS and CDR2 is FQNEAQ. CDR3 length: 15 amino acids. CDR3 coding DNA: TGTGCCAGCAGCTTAGTAGGAGGAGGCTTAGGGGCCCAGCATTTT. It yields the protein CASSLVGGGLGAQHF.

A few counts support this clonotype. The CDR3, as DNA: TGTGCCTGGGGCCAGGGTGGTGGCTACACCTTC. Amino acids: CAWGQGGGYTF. The chain carries TRBV30 and TRBJ1-2; possibly TRBD1 for D (5 bases). The germline gives CDR1 GTSNPN, CDR2 SVGIG (reference sequence). V was trimmed by 5 bases and J by 7 bases, leaving 11 bases between them. The CDR3 loop spans 11 amino acids.

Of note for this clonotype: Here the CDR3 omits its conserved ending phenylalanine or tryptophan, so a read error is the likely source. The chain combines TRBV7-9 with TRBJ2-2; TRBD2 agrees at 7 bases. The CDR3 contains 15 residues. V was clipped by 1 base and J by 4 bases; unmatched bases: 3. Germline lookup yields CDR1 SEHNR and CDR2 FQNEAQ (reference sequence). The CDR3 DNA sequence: TGTGCCAGCAGCTTAGGCGGGAGAGGCACCGGGGAGCTGTTTCTT. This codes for CASSLGGRGTGELFL.

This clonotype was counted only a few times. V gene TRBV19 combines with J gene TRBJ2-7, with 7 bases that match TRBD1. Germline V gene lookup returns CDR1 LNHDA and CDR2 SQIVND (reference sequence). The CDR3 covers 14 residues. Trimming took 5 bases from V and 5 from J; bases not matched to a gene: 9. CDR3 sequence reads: CASSSSGTADEQYF. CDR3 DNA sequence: TGTGCCAGTAGTTCCTCCGGGACAGCAGACGAGCAGTACTTC.

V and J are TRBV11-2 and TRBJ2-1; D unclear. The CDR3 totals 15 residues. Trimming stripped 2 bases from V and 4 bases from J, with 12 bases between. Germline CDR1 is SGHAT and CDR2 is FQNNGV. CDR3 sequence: CASSLRNWPYNEQFF. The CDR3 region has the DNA TGTGCCAGCAGCTTACGTAATTGGCCTTACAATGAGCAGTTCTTC.

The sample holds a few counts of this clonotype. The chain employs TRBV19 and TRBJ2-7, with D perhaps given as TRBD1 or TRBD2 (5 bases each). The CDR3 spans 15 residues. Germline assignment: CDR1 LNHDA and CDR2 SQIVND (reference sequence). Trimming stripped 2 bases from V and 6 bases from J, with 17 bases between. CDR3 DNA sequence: TGTGCCAGTAGTATAAGTCACGCACAGGCGGGCGAGCAGTACTTC. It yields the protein CASSISHAQAGEQYF.

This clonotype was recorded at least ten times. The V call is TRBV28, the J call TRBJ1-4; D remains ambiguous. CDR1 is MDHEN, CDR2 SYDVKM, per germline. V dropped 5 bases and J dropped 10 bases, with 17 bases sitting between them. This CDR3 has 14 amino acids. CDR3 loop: CASSPSVSQRKLFF. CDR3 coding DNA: TGTGCCAGCAGTCCCAGTGTTTCCCAGAGAAAACTGTTTTTT.

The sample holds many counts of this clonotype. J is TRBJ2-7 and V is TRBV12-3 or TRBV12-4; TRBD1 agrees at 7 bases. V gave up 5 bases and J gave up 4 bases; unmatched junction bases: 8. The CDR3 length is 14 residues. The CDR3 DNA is TGTGCCAGCAGTGAATCAGGGGGAAGATACGAGCAGTACTTC. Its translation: CASSESGGRYEQYF.

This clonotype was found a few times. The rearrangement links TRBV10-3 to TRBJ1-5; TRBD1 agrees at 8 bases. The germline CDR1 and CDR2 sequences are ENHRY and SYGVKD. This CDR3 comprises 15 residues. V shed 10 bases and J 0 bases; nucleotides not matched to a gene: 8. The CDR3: CATRQGPYSNQPQHF. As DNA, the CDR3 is TGTGCCACTAGACAGGGGCCATATAGCAATCAGCCCCAGCATTTT.

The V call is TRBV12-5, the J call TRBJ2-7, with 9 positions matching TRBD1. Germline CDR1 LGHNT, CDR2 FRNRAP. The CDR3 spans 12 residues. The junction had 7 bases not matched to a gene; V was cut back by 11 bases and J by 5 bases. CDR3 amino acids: CAAGTGTHEQYF. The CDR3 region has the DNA TGTGCTGCCGGGACAGGGACACACGAGCAGTACTTC.

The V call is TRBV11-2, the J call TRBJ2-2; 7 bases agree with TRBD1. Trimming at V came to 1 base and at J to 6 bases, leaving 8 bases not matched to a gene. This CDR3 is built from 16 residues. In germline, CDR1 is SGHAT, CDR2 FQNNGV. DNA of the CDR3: TGTGCCAGCAGCTTAGTGAAGGGGGCGAAGGCCGGGGAGCTGTTTTTT. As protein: CASSLVKGAKAGELFF.

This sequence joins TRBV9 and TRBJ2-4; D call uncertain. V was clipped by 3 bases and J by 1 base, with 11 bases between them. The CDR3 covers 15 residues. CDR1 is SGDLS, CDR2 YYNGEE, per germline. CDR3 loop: CASSANSGAKNIQYF. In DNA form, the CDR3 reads TGTGCCAGCAGCGCCAACTCCGGGGCCAAAAACATTCAGTACTTC.

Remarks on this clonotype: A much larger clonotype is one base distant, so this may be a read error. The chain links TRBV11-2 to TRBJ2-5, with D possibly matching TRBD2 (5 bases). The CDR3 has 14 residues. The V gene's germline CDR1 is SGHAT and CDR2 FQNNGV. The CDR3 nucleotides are TGTGTCAGCAGCTTCTCTCGGGGTCAAGAGACCCAGTACTTC. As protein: CVSSFSRGQETQYF.

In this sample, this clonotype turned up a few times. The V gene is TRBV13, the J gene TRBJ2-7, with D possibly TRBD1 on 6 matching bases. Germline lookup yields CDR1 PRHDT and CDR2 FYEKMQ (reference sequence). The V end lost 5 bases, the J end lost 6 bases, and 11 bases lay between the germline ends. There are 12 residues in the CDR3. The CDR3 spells CASSVQGGEQYF. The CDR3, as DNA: TGTGCCAGCAGCGTACAAGGGGGCGAGCAGTACTTC.

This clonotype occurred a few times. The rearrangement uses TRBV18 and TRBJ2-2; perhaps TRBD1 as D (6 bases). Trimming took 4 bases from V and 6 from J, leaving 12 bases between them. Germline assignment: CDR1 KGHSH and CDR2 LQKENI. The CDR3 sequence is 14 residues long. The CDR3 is CASSRDTNPGELFF. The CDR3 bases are TGTGCCAGCTCACGGGACACCAACCCCGGGGAGCTGTTTTTT.

The CDR3 sequence: CASRQAGSDYEQYF. CDR3 nucleotides: TGCGCCAGCAGGCAAGCGGGATCCGACTACGAGCAGTACTTC. The genes are TRBV5-1 and TRBJ2-7; 7 bases are a match to TRBD2. J lost 3 bases, V lost 5 bases, and 8 bases had no gene match. Germline values: CDR1 SGHRS, CDR2 YFSETQ. This CDR3 spans 14 amino acids.

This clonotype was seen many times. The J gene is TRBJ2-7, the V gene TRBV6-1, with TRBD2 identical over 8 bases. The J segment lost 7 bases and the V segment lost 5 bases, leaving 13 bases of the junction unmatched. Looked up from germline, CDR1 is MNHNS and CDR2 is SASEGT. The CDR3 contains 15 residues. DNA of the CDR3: TGTGCCAGCAGTAAACCGGGACTAGAATTTGATGAGCAGTACTTC. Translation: CASSKPGLEFDEQYF.